A selection of T cell receptor beta chains follows, all from one sample in a study of neurological immune-mediated disorders. MiXCR was run by TCRdb on the 5' RACE reads, yielding one entry per CDR3 protein. The data show 20,000 to 30,000 distinct CDR3 sequences, around 13% seen once. Sequenced sample: PBMCs. These receptors originate from a woman in her sixties with HTLV-1-associated myelopathy (HAM/TSP). CDR3s include the opening cysteine and the closing phenylalanine or tryptophan. The order of the fields is CDR3 length, J gene, V gene, clone size, D gene, CDR3 protein, CDR3 DNA. A D gene is named only where the DNA matches it firmly. The size entry is marked missing in some rows and otherwise reads once, few, many or a size class.

17,TRBJ2-3,TRBV4-1,many,TRBD2,CASSPPKGAGITDTQYF,TGCGCCAGCAGCCCGCCTAAGGGAGCGGGGATCACAGATACGCAGTATTTT
13,TRBJ1-4,TRBV20-1,many,TRBD1,CSARGGENEKLFF,TGCAGTGCCAGGGGGGGCGAGAATGAAAAACTGTTTTTT
12,TRBJ1-2,TRBV24-1,many,.,CATSPGEGRYTF,TGTGCCACCAGTCCAGGGGAAGGTCGCTACACCTTC
16,TRBJ1-3,TRBV5-1,many,TRBD1,CASSVWGQSSGNTIYF,TGCGCCAGCAGCGTGTGGGGACAGAGCTCTGGAAACACCATATATTTT
15,TRBJ2-5,TRBV15,many,.,CATSRDNSFKETQYF,TGTGCCACCAGCAGAGATAACAGCTTTAAGGAGACCCAGTACTTC
12,TRBJ2-3,TRBV20-1,many,.,CSLGGSTDTQYF,TGCAGCCTTGGGGGCTCCACAGATACGCAGTATTTT
18,TRBJ2-3,TRBV15,few,TRBD2,CATSRDLSGGWYEDTQYF,TGTGCCACCAGCAGAGATCTAAGCGGGGGGTGGTACGAAGATACGCAGTATTTT
13,TRBJ2-1,TRBV10-3,.,.,CAISRGESNEQFF,TGTGCCATCAGTCGCGGGGAATCCAATGAGCAGTTCTTC
16,TRBJ1-3,TRBV7-9,many,TRBD1,CASSFPDREPGNTIYF,TGTGCCAGCAGCTTTCCGGACAGGGAACCTGGAAACACCATATATTTT
13,TRBJ1-1,TRBV20-1,.,.,CSAPQAGQIEAFF,TGCAGTGCCCCCCAAGCGGGGCAGATTGAAGCTTTCTTT
12,TRBJ2-4,TRBV20-1,many,.,CSATDPGDIQYF,TGCAGTGCTACAGACCCAGGGGACATTCAGTACTTC
13,TRBJ2-7,TRBV20-1,.,TRBD2,CSAIPSGSHEQYF,TGCAGTGCTATTCCTAGCGGGAGCCACGAGCAGTACTTC
14,TRBJ2-2,TRBV5-1,many,.,CASSLAVLTGELFF,TGCGCCAGCAGCTTGGCCGTTTTGACCGGGGAGCTGTTTTTT
14,TRBJ2-3,TRBV9,many,TRBD2,CASNQRGATDTQYF,TGTGCCAGCAACCAGCGGGGGGCGACAGATACGCAGTATTTT
15,TRBJ2-3,TRBV4-1,.,TRBD2,CASASSGGAADTQYF,TGCGCCAGCGCATCTAGCGGGGGGGCCGCAGATACGCAGTATTTT
12,TRBJ1-1,TRBV6-2/TRBV6-3,many,.,CASSWGNTEAFF,TGTGCCAGCAGTTGGGGGAACACTGAAGCTTTCTTT
13,TRBJ1-3,TRBV5-1,many,.,CASSLATDSPIYF,TGCGCCAGCAGCTTGGCCACGGACAGCCCCATATATTTT
13,TRBJ2-7,TRBV5-4,few,.,CASSLVADYEQYF,TGTGCCAGCAGCTTGGTGGCAGACTACGAGCAGTACTTC
12,TRBJ2-1,TRBV20-1,many,.,CSAKGLHNEQFF,TGCAGTGCTAAAGGATTACACAATGAGCAGTTCTTC
15,TRBJ2-1,TRBV6-2/TRBV6-3,many,TRBD2,CASRNPSGGYNEQFF,TGTGCCAGCAGAAACCCTAGCGGGGGCTACAATGAGCAGTTCTTC
15,TRBJ2-2,TRBV12-3/TRBV12-4,medium-sized,TRBD1,CASSEQGAITGELFF,TGTGCCAGCAGTGAACAGGGGGCTATTACCGGGGAGCTGTTTTTT
18,TRBJ1-5,TRBV6-6,few,TRBD1,CASKETGGNSHSNQPQHF,TGTGCCAGCAAGGAGACAGGGGGGAACTCTCATAGCAATCAGCCCCAGCATTTT